The clone carrying this T cell receptor (beta chain) was detected only a few times. Its antigen is not identified. The source of the sample is a study of T-cell memory formation after mild COVID-19. Broader study findings: Confirmation of SARS-CoV-2 specificity was lacking for second-wave clones peaking day 37. Largely, contracting CD4+ clones fell within CM and EM, and contracting CD8+ clones within EMRA. Later expanders leaned CD4+, whereas day 15 to 85 contracting clones were balanced CD4/CD8.

The CDR3 runs 16 residues. Germline CDR1 SGHVS, CDR2 FNYEAQ. V lost 3 bases, J lost 2 bases, and 14 bases lay in between. From 5'RACE with constant-segment primers came TCR alpha and TCR beta cDNA libraries that carried sample barcodes and UMIs. TCRdb fed the 5' RACE reads into MiXCR, producing one record per CDR3 protein. The sample includes around 200,000 distinct CDR3 sequences, about 18% of them seen just once. Sequencing was performed on PBMCs or a T cell subset sorted from them (not recorded which). The chain recombines TRBV7-6 with TRBJ1-3, with D perhaps TRBD1 (5 bases). The TCR originated in a man aged 18 to 29 who had mild COVID-19 (a few samples of this study predate the infection). Cell type and time point are not known. CDR3 coding DNA: TGTGCCAGCAGCTTTGGGCAGGGAAGGACTGGAAACACCATATATTTT. It translates to CASSFGQGRTGNTIYF.